The clone carrying this T cell receptor (beta chain) was observed many times. Its antigen is undetermined. This record belongs to a study of human T cells and chemical hapten exposure. In the library, unique molecular identifiers were attached to individual cDNA molecules. A single record per CDR3 protein comes from TCRdb applying MiXCR to the RACE reads. The data contain about 65,000 distinct CDR3 sequences, around 6.1% of them singletons. Time point meaning: healthy volunteer bleed at 6 weeks. Someone pulled total RNA out of unfractionated whole blood. Study outcomes and limitations: TCRs at a frequency above 1 in 1000 stayed unchanged with DPC sensitization.

Per the germline V gene, CDR1 is MDHEN and CDR2 is SYDVKM. CDR3 length equals 14 residues. V lost 10 bases and J lost 6; bases outside the gene matches: 15. The chain is built from TRBV28 and TRBJ2-7; 7 nucleotides match TRBD2. The receptor was derived from a female donor in good health. Some clones in this sample may be carry-over from other donors' samples. The specimen sequenced was whole blood. CDR3 residues: CATTRDYPLVEQYF. The CDR3 DNA reads as TGTGCCACGACTCGGGACTACCCCCTCGTCGAGCAGTACTTC. The full variable domain, in which reference TRBV28 and TRBJ2-7 provide the parts outside the CDR3, is DVKVTQSSRYLVKRTGEKVFLECVQDMDHENMFWYRQDPGLGLRLIYFSYDVKMKEKGDIPEGYSVSREKKERFSLILESASTNQTSMYLCATTRDYPLVEQYFGPGTRLTVT.